This T cell receptor beta chain was obtained from a study of a mutant IDH1 vaccine in newly diagnosed glioma. Study-level information: It was radiotherapy, temozolomide, or both that patients received previously, with most receiving both. Week 35 was assigned to visit V12, and week 47 was assigned to visit V13.

Time point denoted: week 35, safety follow-up. Every vaccine dose comprised 300 ug of mutant IDH1 20-mer peptide plus topical imiquimod. Germline V CDR1 and CDR2: LGHNT, FRNRAP. The V gene lost 2 bases and the J gene lost 3 bases, with 17 bases spanning the gap. The CDR3 length is 17 residues. A note on this clone: Its matching antigen is unknown.

The table came from immunoSEQ multiplex PCR; TCRdb's copy has only in-frame clones and leaves some out. The sample yields about 69,000 clones, around 87% seen once. The sequences come from PBMCs, collected from a glioma patient whose treatment included an IDH1 peptide vaccine. This chain joins TRBV12-5 and TRBJ2-1; tentatively, D is TRBD2 (6 bases). The TCR originated in a man aged 30 to 39 with glioma. CDR3 sequence: CASGLWGGGVLYNEQFF. The CDR3 coding sequence is TGTGCTAGTGGTTTGTGGGGCGGAGGGGTTCTCTACAATGAGCAGTTCTTC.